Listed below are T cell receptor beta chains from one sample, sequenced in a study of shared clonotypes between healthy human individuals. Generated by immunoSEQ multiplex PCR, the TCRdb table keeps only in-frame clones and is missing some. Here the sample spans 2 million or so clones, roughly 96% being singletons. What was sequenced was naive CD4+ T cells sorted from blood. All receptors derive from a man between 18 and 35 years old in good health. Both conserved end residues are part of each CDR3. D genes are given only for firm matches. Rows give clone size only sometimes, using once, few, many, or a class for an expanded clone.

d_call j_call clone_size v_call cdr3_aa cdr3_nt
TRBD1 TRBJ1-3 . TRBV7-9 CASGYQDRAGNTIYF TGTGCCAGCGGGTACCAGGACAGGGCTGGAAACACCATATATTTT
. TRBJ2-2 . TRBV29-1 CSWTGPTGELFF TGCAGCTGGACTGGGCCCACCGGGGAGCTGTTTTTT
. TRBJ2-5 . TRBV10-3 CAISTLGSQETQYF TGTGCCATCAGTACCCTGGGGTCCCAAGAGACCCAGTACTTC
. TRBJ2-7 . TRBV18 CASSPPPGTYEQYF TGTGCCAGCTCACCACCACCAGGGACATACGAGCAGTACTTC
. TRBJ2-5 . TRBV9 CASSVGLEETQYF TGTGCCAGCAGCGTAGGACTCGAGGAGACCCAGTACTTC
. TRBJ2-2 . TRBV6-6 CASSYGTRLGGELFF TGTGCCAGCAGCTACGGGACCAGGTTAGGCGGGGAGCTGTTTTTT
. TRBJ1-6 . TRBV19 CASMDRTSSYNSPLHF TGTGCCAGTATGGACAGAACCAGCTCCTATAATTCACCCCTCCACTTT
TRBD2 TRBJ2-1 . TRBV4-3 CASSQEGTSGSPNEQFF TGCGCCAGCAGCCAAGAGGGGACTAGCGGGAGTCCCAATGAGCAGTTCTTC
. TRBJ2-5 . TRBV5-1 CASSPFGAGAEETQYF TGCGCCAGCAGCCCATTCGGGGCGGGGGCGGAGGAGACCCAGTACTTC
. TRBJ1-2 . TRBV9 CASSPAQVANYGYTF TGTGCCAGCAGCCCAGCCCAGGTAGCCAACTATGGCTACACCTTC
TRBD1 TRBJ2-2 . TRBV5-1 CASSQTAGGTGELFF TGCGCCAGCAGCCAAACGGCAGGGGGCACCGGGGAGCTGTTTTTT
TRBD1 TRBJ1-2 . TRBV9 CASSVTGKTGVGYTF TGTGCCAGCAGCGTAACGGGGAAGACAGGGGTAGGCTACACCTTC
TRBD1 TRBJ2-7 once TRBV10-1 CASSESRGTGQYF TGCGCCAGCAGTGAGTCTCGAGGGACAGGGCAGTACTTC
. TRBJ2-5 . TRBV6-4 CASRRQVGQETQYF TGTGCCAGCAGGAGACAGGTGGGCCAAGAGACCCAGTACTTC
TRBD2 TRBJ2-1 . TRBV27 CASSAWPGLAGYNEQFF TGTGCCAGCAGTGCTTGGCCCGGGCTAGCGGGTTACAATGAGCAGTTCTTC
. TRBJ2-1 . TRBV6-5 CASSTTQREQFF TGTGCCAGCAGTACCACCCAGCGGGAGCAGTTCTTC
. TRBJ1-3 . TRBV25-1 CASSVNTIYF TGTGCCAGCAGTGTAAACACCATATATTTT
TRBD1 TRBJ2-7 . TRBV5-5 CASSLQGVIGEQYF TGTGCCAGCAGCTTGCAGGGGGTGATTGGGGAGCAGTACTTC
. TRBJ2-1 . TRBV28 CASSSLGGYYNEQFF TGTGCCAGCAGTTCCCTGGGCGGCTACTACAATGAGCAGTTCTTC
. TRBJ1-1 . TRBV6-6 CASSRDVRTEAFF TGTGCCAGCAGTCGGGACGTCCGGACTGAAGCTTTCTTT
. TRBJ1-1 . TRBV7-9 CASSLVHSVNTEAFF TGTGCCAGCAGCTTAGTCCACTCAGTGAACACTGAAGCTTTCTTT
. TRBJ2-7 . TRBV30 CAFIRGSYEQYF TGTGCCTTCATCAGGGGCTCCTACGAGCAGTACTTC
. TRBJ2-7 . TRBV7-2 CASSSGTPYEQYF TGTGCCAGCAGTTCCGGGACCCCCTACGAGCAGTACTTC
. TRBJ1-2 . TRBV4-1 CASSQGGGDYGYTF TGCGCCAGCAGCCAAGGTGGGGGTGACTATGGCTACACCTTC
TRBD2 TRBJ2-5 . TRBV4-1 CASSQEVTSGGGETQYF TGCGCCAGCAGCCAAGAGGTGACTAGCGGGGGAGGAGAGACCCAGTACTTC
TRBD1 TRBJ1-1 . TRBV9 CASSVSQRQGMAFF TGTGCCAGCAGCGTCTCCCAACGACAGGGGATGGCTTTCTTT
TRBD1 TRBJ1-2 . TRBV6-6 CASSSQGNYGYTF TGTGCCAGCAGTTCACAGGGGAACTATGGCTACACCTTC
. TRBJ2-7 many TRBV21-1 CASSKQEGLIYEQYF TGTGCCAGCAGCAAACAAGAAGGCCTTATCTACGAGCAGTACTTC
. TRBJ1-1 . TRBV6-5 CASSPRTVWNTEAFF TGTGCCAGCAGCCCCAGGACAGTTTGGAACACTGAAGCTTTCTTT
. TRBJ2-1 once TRBV11-2 CASSLGSGSSYNEQFF TGTGCCAGCAGCTTAGGTTCGGGTAGCTCCTACAATGAGCAGTTCTTC